A single sample gave rise to the 18 T cell receptor beta chains below, sequenced in a study of a mutant IDH1 vaccine in newly diagnosed glioma. What these receptors recognize is not known. Here immunoSEQ multiplex PCR was the method, and the copy in TCRdb shows in-frame clones only, minus some. The table shows some 130,000 clones, with over 75% occurring only once. Stated time point: week 11, during vaccination. Every single dose of the vaccine, 300 ug of mutant IDH1 20-mer peptide, came with topical imiquimod. The sequenced sample was PBMCs, obtained from a glioma patient whose treatment included an IDH1 peptide vaccine. Every receptor here comes from a man aged 35 to 55 with glioma.

The chain combines TRBV6-5 with TRBJ1-3; 7 nucleotides align to TRBD1. This CDR3 contains 12 residues. Germline assignment: CDR1 MNHEY and CDR2 SVGAGI. V trimming: 8 bases; J trimming: 2 bases; junction bases outside the gene matches: 0. The CDR3 region is CASGTAGNTIYF. The CDR3 nucleotides read TGTGCCAGCGGGACAGCTGGAAACACCATATATTTT.

CDR3 in amino acids: CASGQASGNTIYF. The DNA for the CDR3 is TGCGCCAGTGGACAAGCCTCTGGAAACACCATATATTTT. This chain links TRBV10-1 with TRBJ1-3; D might be TRBD1 (5 bases). CDR1 is WNHNN and CDR2 is SYGVQD in the germline V gene (reference sequence). V was trimmed by 9 bases and J by 0 bases, leaving 9 bases between them. The CDR3 is 13 amino acids.

J is TRBJ2-7 and V is TRBV7-9; D gene unclear. The CDR3 extends over 14 amino acids. Trimming took 5 bases from V and 0 from J, leaving 11 bases between them. In germline, CDR1 is SEHNR, CDR2 FQNEAQ (reference sequence). CDR3 sequence reads: CASSATETSYEQYF. CDR3 coding DNA: TGTGCCAGCAGCGCCACAGAGACCTCCTACGAGCAGTACTTC.

The chain carries TRBV2 and TRBJ2-3; D remains ambiguous. The V gene lost 0 bases and the J gene lost 5 bases, with 12 bases spanning the gap. The CDR3 runs 15 residues. The germline gives CDR1 SNHLY, CDR2 FYNNEI. The CDR3 sequence: CASSEALTVGDTQYF. The CDR3 nucleotides are TGTGCCAGCAGTGAAGCGCTAACAGTCGGAGATACGCAGTATTTT.

V is TRBV18 and J is TRBJ2-3; D may be TRBD1 or TRBD2 (6 bases each). Germline CDR1 KGHSH, CDR2 LQKENI. V gave up 4 bases and J gave up 4 bases, with 15 bases separating them. This CDR3 has 15 amino acids. The CDR3 DNA sequence: TGTGCCAGCTCACGCGGCAGGGGAGGATCAGATACGCAGTATTTT. Its protein product is CASSRGRGGSDTQYF.

This chain uses TRBV5-8 with TRBJ1-5, with D perhaps TRBD1 (6 bases). Trimming took 2 bases from V and 5 from J, leaving 17 bases between them. The CDR3 has 16 residues. The germline gives CDR1 SGHTS, CDR2 YDEGEE. The CDR3 region is CASSFVSPGEYQPQHF. Here the CDR3 DNA reads TGTGCCAGCAGCTTTGTCTCTCCAGGGGAGTATCAGCCCCAGCATTTT.

V gene TRBV5-4 combines with J gene TRBJ2-1, with D perhaps TRBD2 (6 bases). The CDR3 covers 15 residues. With 4 bases removed from V and 0 bases from J, the gap between germline ends came to 11 bases. CDR1 is SGHNT and CDR2 is YYREEE in the germline V gene (reference sequence). This CDR3 reads CASSPGTDSYNEQFF. Written as DNA, the CDR3 is TGTGCCAGCAGCCCCGGGACTGACTCCTACAATGAGCAGTTCTTC.

The CDR3 coding sequence is TGCGCCAGCAGCCAAGACGGCGGGGGAAGGAGTTACGAGCAGTACTTC. It is translated as CASSQDGGGRSYEQYF. The chain couples TRBV4-3 to TRBJ2-7; 7 bases line up with TRBD2. J was trimmed by 4 bases and V by 0 bases; bases with no gene match: 9. CDR1 LGHNA and CDR2 YSLEER come from the germline V gene. The CDR3 covers 16 residues.

The rearrangement joins TRBV6-5 to TRBJ1-1; D is ambiguous. Germline values: CDR1 MNHEY, CDR2 SVGAGI. The length of the CDR3 is 13 residues. Trimming cost V 6 bases and J 5 bases, with 13 bases left between them. CDR3 sequence reads: CASSPGGETEAFF. CDR3 nucleotides: TGTGCCAGCAGCCCGGGCGGGGAAACTGAAGCTTTCTTT.

The CDR3 spells CASRTGTGSRAFF. DNA for the CDR3: TGTGCCAGCAGAACCGGGACAGGGAGTAGGGCTTTCTTT. The chain has TRBV28 and TRBJ1-1; 9 bases fit TRBD1. This CDR3 is 13 amino acids long. J gave up 11 bases and V 6 bases, and 10 bases lay outside the gene matches. Germline lookup yields CDR1 MDHEN and CDR2 SYDVKM.

The chain carries TRBV29-1 and TRBJ1-5; D uncertain. Trimming took 4 bases from V and 1 from J, leaving 8 bases between them. The CDR3 contains 13 residues. CDR1 and CDR2 (germline): SQVTM, ANQGSEA. CDR3 protein: CSVAETSNQPQHF. CDR3 bases: TGCAGCGTTGCTGAGACCAGCAATCAGCCCCAGCATTTT.

The chain has TRBV10-3 and TRBJ1-6; unclear D gene. Trimming removed 6 bases from V and 6 bases from J, with 9 bases in between. The germline gives CDR1 ENHRY, CDR2 SYGVKD. The CDR3 has 13 residues. The DNA of the CDR3 is TGTGCCATCAGCGCAGATCCTAATTCACCCCTCCACTTT. Translation: CAISADPNSPLHF.

V usage is TRBV2 and J usage is TRBJ2-1, with TRBD2 matching 8 bases. Germline CDR1 and CDR2: SNHLY and FYNNEI. The CDR3 spans 15 residues. J lost 4 bases, V lost 4 bases, and 6 bases had no gene match. CDR3 loop: CASSGERGRYNEQFF. Here the CDR3 DNA reads TGTGCCAGCAGTGGTGAGCGGGGGAGGTACAATGAGCAGTTCTTC. The full variable domain, completed using reference TRBV2 and TRBJ2-1, is EPEVTQTPSHQVTQMGQEVILRCVPISNHLYFYWYRQILGQKVEFLVSFYNNEISEKSEIFDDQFSVERPDGSNFTLKIRSTKLEDSAMYFCASSGERGRYNEQFFGPGTRLTVL.

The gene calls are TRBV13 and TRBJ2-7, with D uncertain. CDR1 is PRHDT, CDR2 FYEKMQ, per germline (reference sequence). The CDR3 spans 13 residues. V shed 3 bases and J shed 2 bases, with 8 bases lying between them. CDR3 in DNA: TGTGCCAGCAGCTTCTCCGCAACCTACGAGCAGTACTTC. Translating gives CASSFSATYEQYF. Complete variable domain (other parts from reference TRBV13 and TRBJ2-7): AAGVIQSPRHLIKEKRETATLKCYPIPRHDTVYWYQQGPGQDPQFLISFYEKMQSDKGSIPDRFSAQQFSDYHSELNMSSLELGDSALYFCASSFSATYEQYFGPGTRLTVT.

This clone was seen only once. The rearrangement uses TRBV4-1 and TRBJ1-4; D is possibly TRBD1 (5 bases). CDR3 length: 15 amino acids. Trimming removed 1 base at V and 16 bases at J, with 22 bases between. The germline V gene encodes CDR1 MGHRA and CDR2 YSYEKL. The CDR3, as DNA: TGCGCCAGCAGCCAAGTGGGGGGGGACGGCCGACGTCGGTTTTTT. It specifies CASSQVGGDGRRRFF.

The V call is TRBV6-1, the J call TRBJ1-5; 7 nucleotides line up with TRBD1. The germline V gene encodes CDR1 MNHNS and CDR2 SASEGT. Unmatched junction bases numbered 9, after V lost 6 bases and J lost 7 bases. The CDR3 loop spans 14 amino acids. The CDR3 DNA follows: TGTGCCAGCAGCCAGACAGGGATCGGACAGCCCCAGCATTTT. Its protein is CASSQTGIGQPQHF.

This rearrangement joins TRBV28 to TRBJ2-1, with TRBD1 matching over 9 bases. V trimming: 0 bases; J trimming: 3 bases; junction bases outside the gene matches: 0. This CDR3 spans 15 amino acids. CDR1 and CDR2 (germline): MDHEN, SYDVKM. CDR3 sequence (DNA): TGTGCCAGCAGTTTATGGGGACAGGGCTACAATGAGCAGTTCTTC. The encoded protein is CASSLWGQGYNEQFF.

This chain connects TRBV30 to TRBJ2-7; D is unresolved. CDR3 size: 13 residues. Per germline, CDR1 GTSNPN and CDR2 SVGIG (reference sequence). V lost 5 bases and J lost 0, with 11 bases in between. This CDR3 reads CAWGHLGSYEQYF. The CDR3 DNA follows: TGTGCCTGGGGGCACCTCGGCTCCTACGAGCAGTACTTC.